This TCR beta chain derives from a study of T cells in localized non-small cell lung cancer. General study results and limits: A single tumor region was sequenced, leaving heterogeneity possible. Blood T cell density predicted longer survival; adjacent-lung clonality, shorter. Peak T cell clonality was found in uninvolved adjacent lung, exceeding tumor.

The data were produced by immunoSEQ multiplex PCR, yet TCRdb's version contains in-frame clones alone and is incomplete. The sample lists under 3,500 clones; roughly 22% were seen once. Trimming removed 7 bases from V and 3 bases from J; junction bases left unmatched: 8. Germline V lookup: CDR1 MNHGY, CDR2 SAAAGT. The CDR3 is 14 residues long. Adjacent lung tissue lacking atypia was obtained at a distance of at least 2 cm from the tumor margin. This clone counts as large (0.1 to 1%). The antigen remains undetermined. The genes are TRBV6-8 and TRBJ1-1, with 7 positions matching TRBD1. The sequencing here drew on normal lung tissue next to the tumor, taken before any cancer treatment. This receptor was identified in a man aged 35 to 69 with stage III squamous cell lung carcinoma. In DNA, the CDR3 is TGTGCCAGCACCCCGGGACAGAGGGACACTGAAGCTTTCTTT. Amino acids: CASTPGQRDTEAFF.